The rows below give T cell receptor beta chains drawn from one sample of a study of beta chain features in type 1 diabetes. Sequencing was performed with immunoSEQ multiplex PCR; in TCRdb, only in-frame clones are kept and a portion is missing. This table holds around 150,000 clones, 6.5% to 10% found once. Sequencing input: central memory CD4+ T cells from blood. These receptors came from a woman in her late teens or twenties with type 1 diabetes. Both conserved end residues are part of each CDR3. The D gene is left open where the match is weak. Clone size is not always given. Where it is, it says once, few, many or a class for expanded clones.

d_call,v_call,j_call,clone_size,cdr3_nt,cdr3_aa
-,TRBV6-5,TRBJ2-7,-,TGTGCCAGCAAAATACAGGGTCTGGTCTACGAGCAGTACTTC,CASKIQGLVYEQYF
TRBD2,TRBV5-4,TRBJ2-3,-,TGTGCCAGCAGCCTGACTAGCGGTCGCACAGATACGCAGTATTTT,CASSLTSGRTDTQYF
-,TRBV9,TRBJ1-1,few,TGTGCCAGCAGCGTTTTACGGGAATCTGAAGCTTTCTTT,CASSVLRESEAFF
TRBD2,TRBV9,TRBJ2-5,-,TGTGCCAGCAGCCCCCTGGTCGAAGCGGGGGGGACCCAGTACTTC,CASSPLVEAGGTQYF
TRBD1,TRBV5-4,TRBJ2-1,few,TGTGCCAGCAGAAAGGACAGGGCGACCTTCAATGAGCAGTTCTTC,CASRKDRATFNEQFF
TRBD1,TRBV14,TRBJ1-1,-,TGTGCCAGCAGCCTCAGGGGGATTTCTGAAGCTTTCTTT,CASSLRGISEAFF
-,TRBV6-6,TRBJ1-1,-,TGTGCCAGCAGTGGGAGGGACACTGAAGCTTTCTTT,CASSGRDTEAFF
TRBD2,TRBV4-1,TRBJ2-3,-,TGCGCCAGCAGCCAAGATCCCAGCCCAGCGGGGGGCTGGAATACGCAGTATTTT,CASSQDPSPAGGWNTQYF
-,TRBV25-1,TRBJ1-1,-,TGTGCCAGCAGTGAACAACAGGGGAACACTGAAGCTTTCTTT,CASSEQQGNTEAFF
-,TRBV5-1,TRBJ1-1,-,TGCGCCAGCAGCCCGGACGAAAGGGGCACTGAAGCTTTCTTT,CASSPDERGTEAFF
-,TRBV29-1,TRBJ1-1,few,TGCAGCGCTAAAGGCCAGGGAGGCACTGAAGCTTTCTTT,CSAKGQGGTEAFF
-,TRBV4-3,TRBJ1-5,few,TGCGCCAGCAGCCAAGATGTCGGAGCGGCCGCTATTCAGCCCCAGCATTTT,CASSQDVGAAAIQPQHF
-,TRBV4-3,TRBJ2-2,few,TGCGCCAGCAGCCAAGATCGGGGGAACACCGGGGAGCTGTTTTTT,CASSQDRGNTGELFF
TRBD1,TRBV11-2,TRBJ1-2,-,TGTGCCAGCAGCCTCCGACAGGGGGCCTATGGCTACACCTTC,CASSLRQGAYGYTF
-,TRBV7-7,TRBJ2-5,few,TGTGCCAGCAGCTTAAGTGTTGGGAGAGGGGAGACCCAGTACTTC,CASSLSVGRGETQYF
-,TRBV28,TRBJ2-7,few,TGTGCCAGCAGCCCAGGACAGTCCTACGAGCAGTACTTC,CASSPGQSYEQYF
TRBD1,TRBV5-8,TRBJ1-2,-,TGTGCCAGCAGCTGGGGACAGGTGCTCAACTATGGCTACACCTTC,CASSWGQVLNYGYTF
-,TRBV29-1,TRBJ1-1,-,TGCAGCGTTGGCCCGCGACAGATCACTGAAGCTTTCTTT,CSVGPRQITEAFF
-,TRBV13,TRBJ2-5,few,TGTGCCAGCAGCTTAAATCATGCGGCGGGGTCACAAGAGACCCAGTACTTC,CASSLNHAAGSQETQYF
TRBD2,TRBV30,TRBJ2-3,few,TGTGCCTGGAGTTATGGGCTAGCGGGACCAGATACGCAGTATTTT,CAWSYGLAGPDTQYF
TRBD2,TRBV27,TRBJ2-7,few,TGTGCCAGCAGTTTCTCACTAGCGGGAGTTGGGTCCTACGAGCAGTACTTC,CASSFSLAGVGSYEQYF
-,TRBV7-2,TRBJ2-7,few,TGTGCCAGCAGCCAACAGGACGGACTATACGAGCAGTACTTC,CASSQQDGLYEQYF
TRBD1,TRBV9,TRBJ1-1,few,TGTGCCAGCAGCCTGCGTTTGACAGGGGAAGCTGAAGCTTTCTTT,CASSLRLTGEAEAFF
-,TRBV30,TRBJ2-1,few,TGTGCCTGGATGTCGCGTATCACTGAGCAGTTCTTC,CAWMSRITEQFF
-,TRBV6-6,TRBJ2-3,few,TGTGCCAGCGCACGCGGGACGGTGAGGGCAGATACGCAGTATTTT,CASARGTVRADTQYF
TRBD1,TRBV18,TRBJ1-2,few,TGTGCCAGCTCGACCGGGACAGGGGGGCTCTATGGCTACACCTTC,CASSTGTGGLYGYTF
TRBD1,TRBV5-1,TRBJ2-3,-,TGCGCCAGCAGCCGAGGGGGCAACACAGATACGCAGTATTTT,CASSRGGNTDTQYF
-,TRBV30,TRBJ2-3,few,TGTGCCTGGAGTGTAGCAGGGACTAGCACAGATACGCAGTATTTT,CAWSVAGTSTDTQYF
-,TRBV6-6,TRBJ2-2,few,TGTGCCAGCAGTTACTCCAGTACCGGGGAGCTGTTTTTT,CASSYSSTGELFF
-,TRBV4-3,TRBJ1-2,-,TGCGCCAGCAGCCAAGATATGGGGGGGGCGTACTATGGCTACACCTTC,CASSQDMGGAYYGYTF
TRBD1,TRBV30,TRBJ1-2,-,TGTGCCTGGAAATCGAGACAGGGGAATGGCTACACCTTC,CAWKSRQGNGYTF
-,TRBV9,TRBJ1-5,-,TGTGCCAGCAGCCCGCTAGGAAGTAAGGATCAGCCCCAGCATTTT,CASSPLGSKDQPQHF
TRBD2,TRBV6-6,TRBJ2-1,few,TGTGCCAGCAGTTACCCCGGGGCTAGCGGCAATGAGCAGTTCTTC,CASSYPGASGNEQFF
-,TRBV6-6,TRBJ2-2,few,TGTGCCAGCGTCCAGGTCTCGAACACCGGGGAGCTGTTTTTT,CASVQVSNTGELFF
-,TRBV11-3,TRBJ2-3,few,TGTGCCAGCAGCTTCGGGGGAACCGGCACAGATACGCAGTATTTT,CASSFGGTGTDTQYF
TRBD2,TRBV9,TRBJ2-3,-,TGTGCCAGCAGTCTCGGACTAGCGGGGACTCGCACAGATACGCAGTATTTT,CASSLGLAGTRTDTQYF
TRBD1,TRBV27,TRBJ1-4,-,TGTGCCAGTTCCGGCTTCGGACAGGCAGATGAAAAACTGTTTTTT,CASSGFGQADEKLFF
TRBD1,TRBV18,TRBJ1-4,few,TGTGCCAGCTCACTCTCCGCGACAGGGATCCCCACCGCAACTAATGAAAAACTGTTTTTT,CASSLSATGIPTATNEKLFF
-,TRBV2,TRBJ1-2,-,TGTGCCAGCAGTGCCGGAGGAGGCGGGGGTTATGGCTACACCTTC,CASSAGGGGGYGYTF
-,TRBV27,TRBJ2-5,few,TGTGCCACCAAGCTGGAGTTCTTCCAAGAGACCCAGTACTTC,CATKLEFFQETQYF
-,TRBV4-3,TRBJ1-2,few,TGCGCCAGCAGCCAAGCGGGGGGTTTCGGCTATGGCTACACCTTC,CASSQAGGFGYGYTF
-,TRBV28,TRBJ1-1,few,TGTGCCAGCAGTTTAAGGACAACGAGCACTGAAGCTTTCTTT,CASSLRTTSTEAFF
-,TRBV11-2,TRBJ2-1,few,TGTGCCAGCAGCCAAACTAGACAGGATGAGCAGTTCTTC,CASSQTRQDEQFF
-,TRBV5-4,TRBJ2-2,few,TGTGCCAGCAGCCACATTGGCACCGGGGAGCTGTTTTTT,CASSHIGTGELFF
TRBD2,TRBV12-5,TRBJ2-3,few,TGTGCTAGTGGTTTCTCATACTCAGGTTCCCAGCGGGAGAAGGATACGCAGTATTTT,CASGFSYSGSQREKDTQYF
-,TRBV2,TRBJ1-1,-,TGTGCCAGCAGTGAACAGGGTTACCCCACTGAAGCTTTCTTT,CASSEQGYPTEAFF
-,TRBV9,TRBJ2-5,-,TGTGCCAGCAGCGTAGTTGGACAACCAGAAGAGACCCAGTACTTC,CASSVVGQPEETQYF
TRBD2,TRBV7-9,TRBJ2-7,-,TGTGCCAGCAGCCCGGGACTAGCGGGTTACTACGAGCAGTACTTC,CASSPGLAGYYEQYF
-,TRBV5-8,TRBJ1-5,-,TGTGCCAGCAGCCTCCAAGGGGGAGGCAATCAGCCCCAGCATTTT,CASSLQGGGNQPQHF
-,TRBV5-1,TRBJ2-7,few,TGCGCCAGCAGCCCCGGGACAACCACCTACGAGCAGTACTTC,CASSPGTTTYEQYF
TRBD1,TRBV9,TRBJ1-6,few,TGTGCCAGCAGCGCCACGACAGGGTACGGCGATTCACCCCTCCACTTT,CASSATTGYGDSPLHF
TRBD2,TRBV15,TRBJ2-5,few,TGTGCCACCAGCAGAGCCCCCCCGACTAGCGGGCAAGAGACCCAGTACTTC,CATSRAPPTSGQETQYF
TRBD2,TRBV29-1,TRBJ2-1,few,TGCAGCACGGACTTAGCGGGGGGGGCCTCGGGTGAGCAGTTCTTC,CSTDLAGGASGEQFF